The sequence of this T cell receptor (beta chain) was determined in a study of cytotoxic CD8 clonotypes in ibrutinib-treated CLL. Study conclusions and caveats: Baseline clonality, above age-matched healthy donor levels, tracked circulating CD8+ T-cell counts.

Only in-frame clones appear in the TCRdb table, and some are missing; sequencing was by immunoSEQ multiplex PCR. The data show approximately 200,000 clones, about 72% seen once. On this clone itself: The antigen is not known.

J was trimmed by 5 bases and V by 6 bases; bases with no gene match: 7. The CDR3 totals 13 residues. Germline V CDR1 and CDR2: SNHLY, FYNNEI. The chain carries TRBV2 and TRBJ2-7; TRBD1 agrees at 7 bases. The sample consisted of PBMCs, taken after 24 months of ibrutinib treatment. The receptor was isolated from a human donor with chronic lymphocytic leukemia. CDR3 coding DNA: TGTGCCAGCAGCAGGCAGGGGGTGGACGAGCAGTACTTC. It encodes CASSRQGVDEQYF.